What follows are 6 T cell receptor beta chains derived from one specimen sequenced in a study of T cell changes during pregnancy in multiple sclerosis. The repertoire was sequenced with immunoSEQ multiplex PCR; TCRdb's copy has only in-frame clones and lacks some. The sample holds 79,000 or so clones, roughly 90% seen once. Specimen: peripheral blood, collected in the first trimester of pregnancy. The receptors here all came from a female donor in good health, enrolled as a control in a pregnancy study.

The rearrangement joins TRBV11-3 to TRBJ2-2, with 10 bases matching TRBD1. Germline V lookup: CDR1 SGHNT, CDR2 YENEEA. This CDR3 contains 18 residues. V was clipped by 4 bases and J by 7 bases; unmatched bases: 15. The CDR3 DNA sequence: TGTGCCAGCAGCTCCAGTGGACCGGGACAGGGGACGAACGGGGAGCTGTTTTTT. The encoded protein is CASSSSGPGQGTNGELFF.

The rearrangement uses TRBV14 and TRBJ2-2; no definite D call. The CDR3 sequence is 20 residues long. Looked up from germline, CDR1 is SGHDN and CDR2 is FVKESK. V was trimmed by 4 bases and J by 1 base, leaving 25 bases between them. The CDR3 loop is CASSRLAKNLSPGNTGELFF. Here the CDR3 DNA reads TGTGCCAGCAGCCGCTTAGCAAAAAACCTTAGCCCCGGGAACACCGGGGAGCTGTTTTTT.

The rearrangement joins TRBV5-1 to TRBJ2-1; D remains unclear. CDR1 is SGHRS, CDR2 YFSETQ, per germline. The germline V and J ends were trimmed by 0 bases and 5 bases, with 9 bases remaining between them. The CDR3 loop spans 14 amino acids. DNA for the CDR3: TGCGCCAGCAGCTTGGTTTCGGGTAACAATGAGCAGTTCTTC. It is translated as CASSLVSGNNEQFF.

CDR3 sequence (DNA): TGTGCCAGCAGGGTACTAGCGGAGAACACCGGGGAGCTGTTTTTT. It specifies CASRVLAENTGELFF. V usage is TRBV5-4 and J usage is TRBJ2-2; 8 nucleotides line up with TRBD2. The trim removed 5 bases at V and 1 base at J, leaving 4 bases unmatched. This CDR3 has 15 residues. Germline V lookup: CDR1 SGHNT, CDR2 YYREEE (reference sequence).

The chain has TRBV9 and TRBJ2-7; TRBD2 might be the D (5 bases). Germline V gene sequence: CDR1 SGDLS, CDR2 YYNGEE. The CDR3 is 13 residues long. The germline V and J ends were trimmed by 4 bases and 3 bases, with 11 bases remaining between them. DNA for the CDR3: TGTGCCAGCAGCCCCGGGATCTTCTACGAGCAGTACTTC. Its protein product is CASSPGIFYEQYF.

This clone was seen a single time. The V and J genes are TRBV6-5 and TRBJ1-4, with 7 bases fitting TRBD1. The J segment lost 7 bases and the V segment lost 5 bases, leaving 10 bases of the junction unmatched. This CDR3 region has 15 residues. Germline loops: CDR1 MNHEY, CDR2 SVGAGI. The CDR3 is CASSPQGGRVEKLFF. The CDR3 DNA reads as TGTGCCAGCAGTCCGCAGGGGGGACGCGTTGAAAAACTGTTTTTT.